This TCR beta chain was captured by sequencing in a study of CD8+ T cells in alopecia areata. General study results and limits: Compared with normal scalp, lesional scalp had higher clonality and more expanded CD8+ clones. As there was one nonresponder, how baseline CD8+ expansion relates to response remains uncertain. Scalp repertoires also include resident alphabeta T cells from normal skin.

CDR3 size: 12 residues. Germline V gene lookup returns CDR1 MNHNY and CDR2 SVGAGI (reference sequence). Reverse transcribed after extraction, RNA yielded cDNA as the sequencing template. Measured with immunoSEQ multiplex PCR; TCRdb has only the in-frame clones, and not every one. The sample carries approximately 45,000 clones, around 71% recorded once. About this clone: Antigen: not known. Germline and junction disagree at one end, which may indicate a read error.

As for treatment: oral pan-JAK inhibitor, 5-10 mg twice daily. Alopecia areata patients gave lesional scalp punch biopsies and peripheral blood samples. Sequenced material: CD8+ T cells sorted from blood, taken at week 4, from a patient treated with tofacitinib. This receptor was obtained from a human donor with alopecia areata. This chain connects TRBV6-6 to TRBJ2-3; D not certain. Here the CDR3 DNA reads TGTGCCAGCACCTCGGACCGCGCCCATTACCTTTTT. Protein product: CASTSDRAHYLF.